The T cell receptor (beta chain) under discussion was sequenced for a study of T-cell memory formation after mild COVID-19. General observations from the study: CD4+ clones that contracted lay mainly in CM and EM; CD8+ ones lay in EMRA.

V gave up 3 bases and J gave up 5 bases, with 13 bases separating them. The CDR3 has 14 amino acids. Germline loops: CDR1 ENHRY, CDR2 SYGVKD. TCRdb ran MiXCR on the 5' RACE reads and lists one entry per CDR3 protein. The data contain under 300,000 distinct CDR3 sequences, about a sixth of them singletons. Points on this clonotype: Its antigen is currently unknown.

The material sequenced was PBMCs or a T cell subset sorted from them (not recorded which). The receptor was derived from a man aged 18 to 29 who had mild COVID-19 (a few samples of this study predate the infection). Cell type and time point are not known. The chain is built from TRBV10-3 and TRBJ2-5, with a tentative D call TRBD1 (7 bases). As DNA, the CDR3 is TGTGCCATCAGTGAAAGGGCAGGGGGGGAGACCCAGTACTTC. It encodes CAISERAGGETQYF.